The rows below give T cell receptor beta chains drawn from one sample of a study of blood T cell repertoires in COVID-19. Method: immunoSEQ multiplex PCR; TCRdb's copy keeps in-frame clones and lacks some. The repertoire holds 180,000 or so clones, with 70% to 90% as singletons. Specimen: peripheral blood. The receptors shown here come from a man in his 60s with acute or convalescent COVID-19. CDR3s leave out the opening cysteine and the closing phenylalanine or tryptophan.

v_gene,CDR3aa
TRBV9,ASSVEEGSYNEQF
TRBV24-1,ATSLGGEVYNEQF
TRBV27,ASRDRLAFSNEQF
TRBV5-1,ASSSLGTQY
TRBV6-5,ASSSSPGGRNQPQH
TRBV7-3,ASSFGLAGGYEQY
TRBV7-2,ASSLLGRRNTEAF
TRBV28,ASSQGGSHEQY
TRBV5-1,ASSLSGGIADTQY
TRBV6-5,ASRDRGYEQY
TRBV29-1,SAGTRLSNEQF
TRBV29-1,SPTGASGVYNEQF
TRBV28,ASSPLQQRQETQY
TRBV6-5,ASTGLAGPRGEQY
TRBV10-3,AITGDSGRVYEQF
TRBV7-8,ASSLVVMAAGYT
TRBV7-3,ASSLRASGANVLT
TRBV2,ASSKDRGGNQPQH
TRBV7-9,ASSRQTYRGYGNEQF
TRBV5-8,ASSRTGRGYEKLF